This T cell receptor beta chain was found in a study of technical replicates of blood from a few donors. CDR3 length equals 12 residues. Germline CDR1 is MDHEN and CDR2 is SYDVKM. The V gene lost 8 bases and the J gene lost 6 bases, with 10 bases spanning the gap. Data came from immunoSEQ multiplex PCR; TCRdb stores just in-frame clones and leaves some out. The sample has about 61,000 clones, more than 95% seen once. Input material: T cells isolated from PBMCs. The chain recombines TRBV28 with TRBJ1-4; no clear D. This sequence originates from a human donor in good health. The CDR3 protein is CASGQEDEKLFF. The DNA of the CDR3 is TGTGCCAGCGGGCAGGAGGATGAAAAACTGTTTTTT. Together with reference TRBV28 and TRBJ1-4, the CDR3 gives the full variable domain: DVKVTQSSRYLVKRTGEKVFLECVQDMDHENMFWYRQDPGLGLRLIYFSYDVKMKEKGDIPEGYSVSREKKERFSLILESASTNQTSMYLCASGQEDEKLFFGSGTQLSVL.